Listed here are 3 T cell receptor beta chains from one sample, sequenced in a study of T cell responses to AZD1222 COVID-19 vaccine. Sequencing was performed with immunoSEQ multiplex PCR; in TCRdb, only in-frame clones are kept and a portion is missing. The table records under 140,000 clones, about 94% of them present only once. The input for sequencing was peripheral blood, taken 28 days after the second AZD1222 dose. These receptors were taken from an adult who received the AZD1222 COVID-19 vaccine.

The chain combines TRBV12-3 or TRBV12-4 with TRBJ2-7; TRBD1 might be the D (5 bases). This CDR3 spans 13 amino acids. V was trimmed by 1 base and J by 3 bases, leaving 7 bases between them. CDR3: CASSLGTNYEQYF. The CDR3 DNA reads as TGTGCCAGCAGTTTAGGGACAAACTACGAGCAGTACTTC.

This sequence joins TRBV7-9 and TRBJ2-2; 7 positions agree with TRBD2. V shed 2 bases, J shed 0 bases, and the junction held 6 bases outside the gene matches. Germline-derived CDR1 and CDR2 are SEHNR and FQNEAQ (reference sequence). The CDR3 covers 17 residues. In nucleotides, the CDR3 is TGTGCCAGCAGCTTAATCCCCCTAGCGGCGAACACCGGGGAGCTGTTTTTT. It yields the protein CASSLIPLAANTGELFF. Filled out from reference TRBV7-9 and TRBJ2-2, the complete variable domain reads DTGVSQNPRHKITKRGQNVTFRCDPISEHNRLYWYRQTLGQGPEFLTYFQNEAQLEKSRLLSDRFSAERPKGSFSTLEIQRTEQGDSAMYLCASSLIPLAANTGELFFGEGSRLTVL.

V gene TRBV7-7 combines with J gene TRBJ2-1; D possibly matches TRBD1 or TRBD2 (5 bases each). Trimming stripped 0 bases from V and 5 bases from J, with 11 bases between. Germline V gene lookup returns CDR1 SSHAT and CDR2 FNYEAQ (reference sequence). The CDR3 has 15 amino acids. CDR3 DNA: TGTGCCAGCAGCTTAGCTTGGGGACGGGACAATGAGCAGTTCTTC. This codes for CASSLAWGRDNEQFF.